This is a list of T cell receptor beta chains from one sample in a study of blood T cells in healthy people across ages. MiXCR, run by TCRdb on the 5' RACE reads, gives a single entry per CDR3 protein. This sample carries some 320,000 distinct CDR3 sequences, around 27% of them seen once, and the ten largest clones take 29%. Material for sequencing was blood. Receptor source: an older woman in good health. CDR3s include the opening cysteine and the closing phenylalanine or tryptophan. Size values are once, few and many counts, or a class for expanded clones, and some rows have none.

clone_size	j_call	v_call	cdr3_aa
-	-	TRBV4-1	CASSQVAAYNEQFF
-	TRBJ2-5	TRBV7-9	CASSIPTEQETQYF
-	TRBJ1-1	TRBV20-1	CSAYRQGGTEAFF
-	TRBJ2-3	TRBV20-1	CSARVPDLTDTQYF
-	TRBJ1-6	TRBV20-1	CSAVADRGNSPLHF
-	TRBJ2-1	TRBV27	CASSFRGRNNEQFF
-	TRBJ1-1	TRBV12-3/TRBV12-4	CASSFQGNTEAFF
-	TRBJ2-4	TRBV5-8	CASSLLLGTASNQNIQYF
-	-	TRBV2	CASTEYSSCNEQFF
-	TRBJ2-5	TRBV19	CVTKRGGEETQYF
-	TRBJ2-1	TRBV5-1	CASSLSWQTQFF
many	TRBJ2-7	TRBV12-3/TRBV12-4	CASSWGDEQYF
few	TRBJ1-4	TRBV29-1	CSVALADRGREKLFF
-	-	TRBV5-4	CASSLEGAGEQFF
-	TRBJ2-1	TRBV5-5	CASSTGTQAYNEQFF
many	TRBJ2-5	TRBV6-6	CASSQGTGGFF
few	TRBJ2-5	TRBV10-2	CASTPGDQETQYF
-	TRBJ2-7	TRBV6-5	CASSPIQSSSYEQYF
many	TRBJ2-5	TRBV29-1	CSDPRGGTVETQYF
-	TRBJ2-6	TRBV6-1	CASNIRAGANVLTF
-	TRBJ2-6	TRBV12-3/TRBV12-4	CANSFRDGVSGANVLTF
few	TRBJ1-2	TRBV2	CASSELTANYGYTF
-	TRBJ1-1	TRBV6-1	CASKGQNTEAFF
few	TRBJ2-4	TRBV2	CASSAARGRGIQYF
few	TRBJ2-7	TRBV6-2/TRBV6-3	CASSSQKTGLYEQYF
few	TRBJ1-1	TRBV29-1	CSGLRQNTEAFF